This TCR beta chain was documented in a study of beta chain features in type 1 diabetes. Broader study findings: With patients and controls alike, PCR might favor shorter templates to an equal degree. For patients, the naive, central memory and Treg TCRB repertoires appeared more alike than for healthy donors.

V lost 1 base to trimming and J lost 3 bases; unmatched junction nucleotides: 4. CDR1 MGHDK and CDR2 SYGVNS come from the germline V gene. This CDR3 is 16 amino acids long. Every bit of the isolated RNA underwent reverse transcription, so sequencing read expressed TCRB transcripts. Clones were sequenced by immunoSEQ multiplex PCR, and TCRdb holds only the in-frame ones, with some missing. The sample has nearly 350,000 clones, 7% to 9% seen once. About this clone: The antigen is not known.

The TCR sequence derives from a young woman in good health. Sequenced input: central memory CD4+ T cells from blood. The chain recombines TRBV25-1 with TRBJ1-4; TRBD1 aligns across 8 bases. CDR3 amino acids: CASSESVTGANEKLFF. The CDR3 nucleotides read TGTGCCAGCAGTGAATCGGTGACAGGGGCTAATGAAAAACTGTTTTTT.